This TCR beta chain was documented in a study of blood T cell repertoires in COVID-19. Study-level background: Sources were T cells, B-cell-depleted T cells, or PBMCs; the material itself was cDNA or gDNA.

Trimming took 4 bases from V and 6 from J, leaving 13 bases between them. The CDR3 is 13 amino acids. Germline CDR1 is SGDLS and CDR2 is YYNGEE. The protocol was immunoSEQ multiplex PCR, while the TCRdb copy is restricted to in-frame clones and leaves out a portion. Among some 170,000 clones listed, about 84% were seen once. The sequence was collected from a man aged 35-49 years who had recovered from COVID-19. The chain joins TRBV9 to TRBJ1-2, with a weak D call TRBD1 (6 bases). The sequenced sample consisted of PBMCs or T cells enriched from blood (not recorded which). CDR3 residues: CASSLPSGDGYTF. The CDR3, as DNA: TGTGCCAGCAGCCTACCTTCAGGGGATGGCTACACCTTC. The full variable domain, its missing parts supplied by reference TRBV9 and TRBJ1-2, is DSGVTQTPKHLITATGQRVTLRCSPRSGDLSVYWYQQSLDQGLQFLIQYYNGEERAKGNILERFSAQQFPDLHSELNLSSLELGDSALYFCASSLPSGDGYTFGSGTRLTVV.